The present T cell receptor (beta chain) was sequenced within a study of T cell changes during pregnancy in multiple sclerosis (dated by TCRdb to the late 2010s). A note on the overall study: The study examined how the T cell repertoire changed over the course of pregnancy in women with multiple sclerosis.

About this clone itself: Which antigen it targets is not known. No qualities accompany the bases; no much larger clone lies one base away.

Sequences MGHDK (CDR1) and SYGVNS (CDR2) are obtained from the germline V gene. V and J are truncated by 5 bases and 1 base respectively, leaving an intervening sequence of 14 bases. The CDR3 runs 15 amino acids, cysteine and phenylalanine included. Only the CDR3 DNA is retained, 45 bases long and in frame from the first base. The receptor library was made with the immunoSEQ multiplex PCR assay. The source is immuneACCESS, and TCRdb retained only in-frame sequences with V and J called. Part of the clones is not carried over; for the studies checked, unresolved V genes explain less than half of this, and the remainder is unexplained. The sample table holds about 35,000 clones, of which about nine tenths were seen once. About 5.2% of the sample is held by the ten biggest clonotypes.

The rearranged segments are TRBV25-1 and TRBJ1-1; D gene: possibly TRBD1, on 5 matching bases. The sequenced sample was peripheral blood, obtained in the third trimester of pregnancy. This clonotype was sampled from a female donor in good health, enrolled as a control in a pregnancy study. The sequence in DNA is TGTGCCAGCAGTTTCCCAGGGTCCGCGAACACTGAAGCTTTCTTT. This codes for CASSFPGSANTEAFF.